The rows below give T cell receptor beta chains drawn from one sample of a study of blood T cell repertoires in COVID-19. Assay used: immunoSEQ multiplex PCR; TCRdb lists only in-frame clones, some missing. This repertoire shows under 130,000 clones, 85% to 90% found once; its top ten account for roughly 30%. The material sequenced was peripheral blood. These receptors came from a woman older than 75 with acute or convalescent COVID-19. The CDR3 runs from the conserved cysteine through the conserved F or W. Each record gives: V gene, D gene, J gene, clone size, CDR3 protein, CDR3 DNA. D genes are given only for firm matches. Size is omitted from some rows. Given values are once, few, many or a class for expanded clones.

TRBV10-2	NA	TRBJ2-6	NA	CAGLGGSGANVLTF	TGCGCCGGCCTCGGGGGCTCTGGGGCCAACGTCCTGACTTTC
TRBV2	NA	TRBJ2-3	NA	CASSIQGGADTQYF	TGTGCCAGCAGCATCCAAGGGGGGGCAGATACGCAGTATTTT
TRBV30	NA	TRBJ1-4	NA	CAWSSGGSCFF	TGTGCCTGGAGTTCAGGAGGTTCTTGCTTTTTT
TRBV11-2	NA	TRBJ2-2	NA	CASSQRWRDTGELFF	TGTGCCAGCAGCCAGCGGTGGAGGGACACCGGGGAGCTGTTTTTT
TRBV24-1	NA	TRBJ2-3	NA	CATSEATNTDTQYF	TGTGCCACCAGTGAGGCGACTAACACAGATACGCAGTATTTT
TRBV5-1	TRBD1	TRBJ1-1	NA	CASIGQDGTEAFF	TGCGCCAGCATCGGACAGGATGGGACTGAAGCTTTCTTT
TRBV19	NA	TRBJ1-2	NA	CASSTGYKGYGYTF	TGTGCCAGTAGCACAGGTTATAAGGGCTATGGCTACACCTTC
TRBV7-2	NA	TRBJ2-6	NA	CASSPPMRGMGGANVLTF	TGTGCCAGCAGCCCCCCCATGAGGGGGATGGGTGGGGCCAACGTCCTGACTTTC
TRBV7-9	NA	TRBJ2-1	NA	CASSPNMGRLNEQFF	TGTGCCAGCAGCCCGAATATGGGCCGCCTGAATGAGCAGTTCTTC
TRBV10-1	NA	TRBJ2-7	NA	CASSESTGPGEEQYF	TGCGCCAGCAGTGAGTCGACAGGCCCCGGCGAGGAGCAGTACTTC
TRBV5-1	TRBD1	TRBJ1-4	NA	CASSLVQGVEKLFF	TGCGCCAGCAGCTTGGTACAGGGGGTGGAAAAACTGTTTTTT
TRBV6-6	TRBD2	TRBJ2-7	NA	CASSYTSGGAYEQYF	TGTGCCAGCAGTTACACTAGCGGGGGAGCCTACGAGCAGTACTTC
TRBV6-5	TRBD1	TRBJ2-1	NA	CASSNVGTGGGEQFF	TGTGCCAGCAGTAATGTGGGGACAGGGGGCGGTGAGCAGTTCTTC
TRBV28	NA	TRBJ1-4	NA	CASSLGDILSGKLFF	TGTGCCAGCAGTTTAGGCGACATCTTAAGCGGGAAACTGTTTTTT
TRBV28	NA	TRBJ1-6	NA	CASSLGGLSYNSPLHF	TGTGCCAGCAGTTTGGGGGGATTAAGCTATAATTCACCCCTCCACTTT
TRBV7-8	NA	TRBJ2-7	once	CASSLEHPYEQYF	TGTGCCAGCAGCTTAGAACACCCCTACGAGCAGTACTTC
TRBV6-6	NA	TRBJ1-1	few	CASSRSQGTSAFF	TGTGCCAGCAGTCGATCTCAGGGTACCTCGGCTTTCTTT
TRBV4-1	NA	TRBJ2-5	NA	CASSQQGGKETQYF	TGCGCCAGCAGCCAACAGGGTGGGAAAGAGACCCAGTACTTC
TRBV21-1	NA	TRBJ1-5	NA	CASSKGGGRNQPQHF	TGTGCCAGCAGCAAAGGGGGGGGTCGGAATCAGCCCCAGCATTTT
TRBV18	TRBD1	TRBJ2-7	NA	CASSPHGQGSYEQYF	TGTGCCAGCTCACCGCATGGACAGGGGAGTTACGAGCAGTACTTC
TRBV21-1	NA	TRBJ1-2	NA	CASSKAGHINYGYTF	TGTGCCAGCAGCAAAGCGGGACACATTAACTATGGCTACACCTTC
TRBV12-3/TRBV12-4	NA	TRBJ1-6	NA	CASSYSNSPLHF	TGTGCCAGCAGTTACAGCAATTCACCCCTCCACTTT
TRBV2	NA	TRBJ2-1	NA	CASSGDRMSEQFF	TGTGCCAGCAGTGGTGACAGGATGAGCGAGCAGTTCTTC
TRBV10-3	TRBD2	TRBJ2-1	NA	CAISVPSGPIYNEQFF	TGTGCCATCAGTGTTCCTAGCGGCCCAATCTACAATGAGCAGTTCTTC
TRBV2	NA	TRBJ2-3	NA	CASSEIGGNTDTQYF	TGTGCCAGCAGTGAAATTGGGGGCAACACAGATACGCAGTATTTT
TRBV24-1	NA	TRBJ1-5	NA	CATNQGSNQPQHF	TGTGCCACCAACCAGGGGAGTAATCAGCCCCAGCATTTT
TRBV28	NA	TRBJ1-3	NA	CASTPGHRNTIYF	TGTGCCAGCACCCCCGGACATAGAAACACCATATATTTT
TRBV5-1	TRBD1	TRBJ1-5	NA	CASSLWGTGDQPQHF	TGCGCCAGCAGCTTGTGGGGGACAGGGGACCAGCCCCAGCATTTT
TRBV2	TRBD1	TRBJ2-2	NA	CASSYRGAGELFF	TGTGCCAGCAGTTACAGGGGAGCCGGGGAGCTGTTTTTT
TRBV4-3	NA	TRBJ1-5	NA	CASSQFPPEAGNQPQHF	TGCGCCAGCAGCCAGTTCCCACCCGAGGCAGGCAATCAGCCCCAGCATTTT
TRBV7-2	TRBD2	TRBJ2-3	NA	CASSLLLERGGADTQYF	TGTGCCAGCAGCCTACTTTTGGAGCGGGGGGGCGCAGATACGCAGTATTTT
TRBV2	TRBD1	TRBJ1-5	NA	CASSEQGVVQPQHF	TGTGCCAGCAGTGAACAGGGGGTTGTCCAGCCCCAGCATTTT
TRBV2	TRBD1	TRBJ1-1	once	CASCRTGTSTEAFF	TGTGCCAGCTGCCGGACAGGGACTTCCACTGAAGCTTTCTTT
TRBV5-1	NA	TRBJ2-7	once	CASTSDGAYEQYF	TGCGCCAGCACCTCCGATGGGGCTTACGAGCAGTACTTC
TRBV15	NA	TRBJ1-1	NA	CATSRAEAFF	TGTGCCACCAGCAGAGCGGAAGCTTTCTTT